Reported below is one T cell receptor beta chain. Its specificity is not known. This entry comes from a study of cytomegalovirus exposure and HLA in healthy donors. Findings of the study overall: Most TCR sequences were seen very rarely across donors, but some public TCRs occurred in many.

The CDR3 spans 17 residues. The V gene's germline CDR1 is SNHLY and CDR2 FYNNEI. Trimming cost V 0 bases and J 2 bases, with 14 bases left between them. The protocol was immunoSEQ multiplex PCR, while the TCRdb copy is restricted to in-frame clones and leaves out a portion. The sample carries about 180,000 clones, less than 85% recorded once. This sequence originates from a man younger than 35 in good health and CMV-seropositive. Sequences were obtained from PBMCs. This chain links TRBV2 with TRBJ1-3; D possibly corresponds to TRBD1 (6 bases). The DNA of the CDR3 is TGTGCCAGCAGTGAAGCGGGGGCCGGGACAACTGGAAACACCATATATTTT. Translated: CASSEAGAGTTGNTIYF.